The sample holds many counts of the clone carrying this T cell receptor beta chain. The CDR3 runs to 15 residues. The V and J ends lost 4 bases and 5 bases respectively, with 15 bases between them. Germline CDR1 reads SEHNR; CDR2 reads FQNEAQ (reference sequence). In TCRdb, the PCR reads were re-called with MiXCR into one record per CDR3 protein. This sample yields approximately 680,000 distinct CDR3 sequences, of which 25% are seen a single time; roughly 0.83% belongs to the top ten. The data derive from a study of molecular identifiers for immune sequencing clone quantification. The V call is TRBV7-9, the J call TRBJ1-5; no firm D call. The sequencing input was naive CD8+ T cells from blood, with Jurkat cell RNA spiked in. The subset: FACS-sorted CD8+CD4-CCR7+CD45RA+ naive T cells. The sequence came from a human donor in good health. Some libraries in this study had Jurkat cell RNA spiked in. The CDR3 DNA sequence: TGTGCCAGCAGCTCCATACTAGAATGGGATCAGCCCCAGCATTTT. Translating gives CASSSILEWDQPQHF.